This T cell receptor (beta chain) was sequenced in a study of cytomegalovirus exposure and HLA in healthy donors. Study-wide background: Within the Caucasian-associated ancestry cluster were under 85% of the 398 genotyped donors.

This CDR3 spans 14 amino acids. CDR1 is MNHEY and CDR2 is SMNVEV in the germline V gene (reference sequence). Trimming removed 2 bases from V and 4 bases from J; junction bases left unmatched: 1. The PCR ran on 60 Vbeta and 13 Jbeta primers. Libraries were prepared by immunoSEQ multiplex PCR; TCRdb keeps only in-frame clonotypes and omits some of them. The profile shows 90,000 to 120,000 clones, around 80% of them singletons. The chain combines TRBV27 with TRBJ2-1, with 8 bases matching TRBD2. This clonotype was sampled from a woman under 30 in good health and CMV-seronegative. Sequences were obtained from PBMCs. DNA of the CDR3: TGTGCCAGCAGTTTAATAGCGGGATACAATGAGCAGTTCTTC. This translates into CASSLIAGYNEQFF.